Presented here are 28 T cell receptor beta chains from one specimen sequenced in a study of blood T cell repertoires in COVID-19. Assay: immunoSEQ multiplex PCR; the TCRdb copy retains only in-frame clones and omits some. The data contain about 270,000 clones, approximately 90% of them singletons. The sequencing input was PBMCs or T cells enriched from blood (not recorded which). These receptors were taken from a man aged 40-49 years who had been exposed to COVID-19.

V and J are TRBV19 and TRBJ1-2; 10 bases line up with TRBD1. After removal of 3 bases from V and 5 bases from J, the junction contained 3 bases not matched to a gene. This CDR3 has 14 amino acids. CDR1 and CDR2 (germline): LNHDA, SQIVND (reference sequence). The DNA for the CDR3 is TGTGCCAGTAGTATCGGGACAGGGGAATATGGCTACACCTTC. It codes for CASSIGTGEYGYTF.

This chain uses TRBV28 with TRBJ2-4; D unclear. Trimming removed 5 bases at V and 1 base at J, with 12 bases between. The CDR3 is 15 amino acids. In germline, CDR1 is MDHEN, CDR2 SYDVKM. CDR3 region: CASSLSFPAKNIQYF. The DNA for the CDR3 is TGTGCCAGCAGTCTTTCGTTTCCGGCCAAAAACATTCAGTACTTC. The full variable domain, completed using reference TRBV28 and TRBJ2-4, is DVKVTQSSRYLVKRTGEKVFLECVQDMDHENMFWYRQDPGLGLRLIYFSYDVKMKEKGDIPEGYSVSREKKERFSLILESASTNQTSMYLCASSLSFPAKNIQYFGAGTRLSVL.

The count of this clone is one. The V gene is TRBV19, the J gene TRBJ1-5, with D maybe TRBD1 (5 bases). Germline lookup yields CDR1 LNHDA and CDR2 SQIVND (reference sequence). The CDR3 has 16 amino acids. Trimming left V 5 bases short and J 0 bases short, with 14 bases between. The CDR3 loop is CASSPRQTASNQPQHF. CDR3 DNA: TGTGCCAGTAGTCCGAGACAGACAGCTAGCAATCAGCCCCAGCATTTT.

The chain carries TRBV28 and TRBJ1-1; maybe TRBD1 (5 bases). Trimming stripped 8 bases from V and 4 bases from J, with 17 bases between. From germline, CDR1 is MDHEN and CDR2 SYDVKM. This CDR3 comprises 14 residues. The CDR3 DNA reads as TGTGCCAGCCGTACTATGGGGCGCCTCACTGAAGCTTTCTTT. Protein sequence: CASRTMGRLTEAFF.

The chain employs TRBV7-6 and TRBJ2-6; D unresolved. The germline gives CDR1 SGHVS, CDR2 FNYEAQ. V lost 5 bases to trimming and J lost 2 bases, with 16 bases between them. The CDR3 has 17 amino acids. The CDR3 loop is CASSGSLLVAGANVLTF. The DNA for the CDR3 is TGTGCCAGCAGCGGTAGTCTCCTTGTAGCTGGGGCCAACGTCCTGACTTTC.

V gene TRBV28 combines with J gene TRBJ2-1, with TRBD2 matching 7 bases. CDR1 MDHEN and CDR2 SYDVKM come from the germline V gene. V trimming: 10 bases; J trimming: 10 bases; junction bases outside the gene matches: 4. The CDR3 has 10 amino acids. In DNA form, the CDR3 reads TGTGCCACCAGACTAGCAGAGCAGTTCTTC. Protein sequence: CATRLAEQFF.

The V call is TRBV11-2, the J call TRBJ2-7, with 11 positions matching TRBD2. This CDR3 has 19 residues. Per germline, CDR1 SGHAT and CDR2 FQNNGV. J lost 4 bases, V lost 1 base, and 15 bases had no gene match. The CDR3 region is CASSLAASLAGVNVYEQYF. The CDR3 nucleotides read TGTGCCAGCAGCTTAGCCGCGTCACTAGCGGGAGTTAACGTTTACGAGCAGTACTTC.

The V gene is TRBV28, the J gene TRBJ2-3; 9 nucleotides match TRBD1. CDR1 and CDR2 from the germline V gene are MDHEN and SYDVKM. Trimming at V came to 1 base and at J to 1 base, leaving 3 bases not matched to a gene. The CDR3 runs to 16 residues. The CDR3 region has the DNA TGTGCCAGCAGTTTATTTGGGGACAGGGGCACAGATACGCAGTATTTT. Translation gives CASSLFGDRGTDTQYF.

This clone appeared once. This sequence joins TRBV27 and TRBJ2-5, with TRBD2 identical over 8 bases. Per germline, CDR1 MNHEY and CDR2 SMNVEV (reference sequence). There are 19 residues in the CDR3. V shed 4 bases, J shed 2 bases, and the junction held 18 bases outside the gene matches. CDR3 residues: CASSSPVAGGQMEQETQYF. Here the CDR3 DNA reads TGTGCCAGCAGTTCCCCTGTGGCGGGAGGACAGATGGAACAAGAGACCCAGTACTTC.

Only one count was recorded for this clone. The chain links TRBV3-1 (or the pseudogene TRBV3-2) to TRBJ1-2; the D is unclear. This CDR3 comprises 14 residues. The germline CDR1 and CDR2 sequences are LGHDT and YNNKEL (reference sequence). V was cut by 1 base and J by 0 bases, with 6 bases left in between. Here the CDR3 DNA reads TGTGCCAGCAGCCAAGGACTATCTAACTATGGCTACACCTTC. Translated: CASSQGLSNYGYTF.

The CDR3: CASSFTISGRSDTQYF. For the CDR3, the DNA is TGTGCCAGCAGCTTCACGATCAGCGGGAGGTCGGATACGCAGTATTTT. V and J are TRBV4-2 and TRBJ2-3, with 9 bases that match TRBD2. The J segment lost 6 bases and the V segment lost 5 bases, leaving 12 bases of the junction unmatched. Looked up from germline, CDR1 is LGHNA and CDR2 is YNFKEQ. This CDR3 has 16 residues.

The CDR3 nucleotides read TGTGCCAGCAGTTTACTTTCAGGCTTACAGCCCCAGCATTTT. It is translated as CASSLLSGLQPQHF. The genes are TRBV28 and TRBJ1-5; D not resolved. This CDR3 is built from 14 residues. Germline CDR1 MDHEN, CDR2 SYDVKM. The germline V and J ends were trimmed by 2 bases and 7 bases, with 12 bases remaining between them.

This chain links TRBV24-1 with TRBJ2-2, with TRBD2 identical over 13 bases. V lost 8 bases to trimming and J lost 9 bases; unmatched junction nucleotides: 8. Looked up from germline, CDR1 is KGHDR and CDR2 is SFDVKD. The CDR3 loop spans 15 amino acids. CDR3 sequence reads: CATTGTSGNNWELFF. In DNA, the CDR3 is TGTGCCACCACAGGGACTAGCGGGAATAACTGGGAGCTGTTTTTT.

Only one count was recorded for this clone. The V gene is TRBV19, the J gene TRBJ1-5; D might be TRBD1 (5 bases). The CDR3 is 16 residues long. The germline CDR1 and CDR2 sequences are LNHDA and SQIVND (reference sequence). The ends were cut back, 2 bases at V and 0 bases at J, with 11 bases in the middle. CDR3 nucleotides: TGTGCCAGTAGTATACGGGGGGGAAATAGCAATCAGCCCCAGCATTTT. Protein product: CASSIRGGNSNQPQHF.

This CDR3 reads CASSVKHSGNTIYF. The CDR3 DNA sequence: TGTGCCAGCAGTGTAAAACACTCTGGAAACACCATATATTTT. The chain links TRBV2 to TRBJ1-3; D unresolved. The CDR3 spans 14 residues. V shed 4 bases and J shed 0 bases, with 7 bases lying between them. The V gene's germline CDR1 is SNHLY and CDR2 FYNNEI.

This rearrangement joins TRBV29-1 to TRBJ2-2; 9 bases map to TRBD2. Trimming cost V 7 bases and J 3 bases; bases outside gene matches: 9. Germline-derived CDR1 and CDR2 are SQVTM and ANQGSEA. The CDR3 covers 15 residues. The CDR3 coding sequence is TGCAGCGCTGTCGTGGGGACTAGCTACACCGGGGAGCTGTTTTTT. Its protein is CSAVVGTSYTGELFF.

In its sample, this clone was seen a few times. The gene calls are TRBV24-1 and TRBJ1-5, with 7 positions matching TRBD1. V lost 5 bases and J lost 6; bases outside the gene matches: 6. The CDR3 runs 14 residues. Per germline, CDR1 KGHDR and CDR2 SFDVKD. In DNA form, the CDR3 reads TGTGCCACCAGTGGAAACAGGGGCCGTCAGCCCCAGCATTTT. Translated: CATSGNRGRQPQHF.

This clone turned up a few times. The V call is TRBV11-2, the J call TRBJ2-1, with 16 bases aligning to TRBD2. Germline lookup yields CDR1 SGHAT and CDR2 FQNNGV. Trimming at V came to 5 bases and at J to 2 bases, leaving 6 bases not matched to a gene. The CDR3 is made up of 18 amino acids. The CDR3 DNA reads as TGTGCCAGCAGCCCCGGGACTAGCGGGAGGGCGCCCTACAATGAGCAGTTCTTC. It specifies CASSPGTSGRAPYNEQFF.

This clone was seen a few times. The chain joins TRBV24-1 to TRBJ2-1; 9 bases agree with TRBD1. The V and J ends lost 4 bases and 5 bases, in that order; junction bases with no gene match: 11. From germline, CDR1 is KGHDR and CDR2 SFDVKD. The CDR3 is 17 amino acids. In DNA, the CDR3 is TGTGCCACCAGTGACACCCAAGGACAGGGGTCCCACAATGAGCAGTTCTTC. It translates to CATSDTQGQGSHNEQFF.

The chain recombines TRBV11-2 with TRBJ1-1; TRBD1 matches at 8 bases. CDR3 length: 15 residues. Germline CDR1 reads SGHAT; CDR2 reads FQNNGV. Losses at the gene ends were 4 bases for V and 3 bases for J; bases not matched to a gene: 7. CDR3 sequence (DNA): TGTGCCAGCAGCTCCCGGACAGGGCCTTACACTGAAGCTTTCTTT. This sequence encodes CASSSRTGPYTEAFF. The whole variable domain, remainder taken from reference TRBV11-2 and TRBJ1-1, is EAGVAQSPRYKIIEKRQSVAFWCNPISGHATLYWYQQILGQGPKLLIQFQNNGVVDDSQLPKDRFSAERLKGVDSTLKIQPAKLEDSAVYLCASSSRTGPYTEAFFGQGTRLTVV.

The rearrangement joins TRBV28 to TRBJ1-6; the D is unclear. There are 14 residues in the CDR3. Germline assignment: CDR1 MDHEN and CDR2 SYDVKM. V was trimmed by 5 bases and J by 10 bases, leaving 15 bases between them. CDR3 nucleotides: TGTGCCAGCAGTCCCGGCTTTTTGGGCTCACCCCTCCACTTT. This translates into CASSPGFLGSPLHF.

V gene TRBV5-1 combines with J gene TRBJ2-1, with 7 bases lining up with TRBD2. J was trimmed by 5 bases and V by 0 bases; bases with no gene match: 11. Germline CDR1 SGHRS, CDR2 YFSETQ. The CDR3 extends over 17 amino acids. The CDR3 here is CASSLALGLYAHNEQFF. CDR3 nucleotides: TGCGCCAGCAGCTTGGCCCTGGGACTATACGCCCACAATGAGCAGTTCTTC.

Regarding this clone: Its ends do not fully match the called genes, so a read error is possible. The chain recombines TRBV19 with TRBJ1-1; TRBD1 aligns across 9 bases. Germline CDR1 reads LNHDA; CDR2 reads SQIVND (reference sequence). This CDR3 region has 15 residues. The CDR3 region has the DNA TGTGCCAGTAGTATGGGGACAGGGCTGAACGCTGAAGCTTTCTTT. Protein sequence: CASSMGTGLNAEAFF.

This clone was observed a single time. The V and J genes are TRBV28 and TRBJ2-7, with D unclear. The CDR3 consists of 12 residues. V was cut by 6 bases and J by 3 bases, with 9 bases left in between. CDR1 is MDHEN, CDR2 SYDVKM, per germline. The CDR3: CASRTIHYEQYF. CDR3 DNA: TGTGCCAGCAGGACAATCCACTACGAGCAGTACTTC.

A few counts support this clone. This chain joins TRBV29-1 and TRBJ2-7; 7 bases match TRBD2. Per the germline V gene, CDR1 is SQVTM and CDR2 is ANQGSEA. The CDR3 loop spans 13 amino acids. Losses at the gene ends were 4 bases for V and 0 bases for J; bases not matched to a gene: 3. The CDR3 DNA is TGCAGCGTTGTAGCGGGTAGCTCCTACGAGCAGTACTTC. Residues: CSVVAGSSYEQYF.

The chain uses TRBV19 and TRBJ1-1; D gene uncertain. CDR3 size: 15 residues. Germline values: CDR1 LNHDA, CDR2 SQIVND (reference sequence). The V end lost 3 bases, the J end lost 6 bases, and 17 bases lay between the germline ends. The CDR3 here is CASSITQIIVAEAFF. The CDR3 DNA reads TGTGCCAGTAGTATCACACAAATCATCGTCGCTGAAGCTTTCTTT.

The CDR3, as DNA: TGTGCCAGCAGCGATTACAGGGGGGATGTGGAGACCCAGTACTTC. It is translated as CASSDYRGDVETQYF. The rearrangement joins TRBV5-4 to TRBJ2-5; 8 bases map to TRBD1. CDR1 SGHNT and CDR2 YYREEE come from the germline V gene (reference sequence). Germline trimming cut 4 bases from V and 5 bases from J; bases unmatched to any gene: 10. The CDR3 totals 15 residues.

The rearrangement links TRBV6-2 or TRBV6-3 to TRBJ2-3, with D possibly being TRBD1 (6 bases). Germline V CDR1 and CDR2: MNHEY, SVGEGT. V lost 4 bases, J lost 0 bases, and 14 bases lay in between. This CDR3 comprises 16 residues. CDR3 nucleotides: TGTGCCAGCAGTTGCCGGGACACCGCTAGCACAGATACGCAGTATTTT. The encoded protein is CASSCRDTASTDTQYF.